These 14 T cell receptor beta chains were sequenced from one sample in a study of vaccination and CD4 T cells after COVID-19. For these receptors, no antigen is known. Treatment meaning: approximately 10-day PBMC culture with coronavirus spike peptide pools or control peptides (ViraFEST assay). Cultured CD4+ T-cell DNA underwent Oncomine TCR Beta short-read sequencing. MiXCR, run by TCRdb on the PCR reads, gives a single entry per CDR3 protein. The profile shows around 9,600 distinct CDR3 sequences, 40% to 60% of them singletons. The sequenced sample consisted of CD4+ T cells from blood, cultured in vitro. Receptor source: a human donor who had recovered from COVID-19.

CDR3 residues: CASSQPGQGAGYTF. DNA for the CDR3: TGCGCCAGCAGCCAGCCGGGACAGGGGGCTGGCTACACCTTC. V and J are TRBV4-1 and TRBJ1-2; TRBD1 matches 12 bases. The length of the CDR3 is 14 residues. With 3 bases clipped from V and 7 bases from J, the junction kept 3 bases outside the gene matches. Looked up from germline, CDR1 is MGHRA and CDR2 is YSYEKL.

This chain links TRBV28 with TRBJ2-7; TRBD2 aligns across 12 bases. The germline V gene encodes CDR1 MDHEN and CDR2 SYDVKM. This CDR3 is built from 17 residues. J was trimmed by 2 bases and V by 4 bases; bases with no gene match: 9. For the CDR3, the DNA is TGTGCCAGCAGTTCGGAGACTAGCGGGAGTCCCGCCTACGAGCAGTACTTC. Its protein is CASSSETSGSPAYEQYF.

V and J are TRBV11-3 and TRBJ2-1; weak D call: TRBD2 (6 bases). CDR3 length equals 13 residues. V lost 5 bases and J 8 bases, leaving 13 bases between the germline ends. Germline V gives CDR1 SGHNT, CDR2 YENEEA. CDR3 nucleotide sequence: TGTGCCAGCAGCCCCGCGGGGTGGGATGAGCAGTTCTTC. It yields the protein CASSPAGWDEQFF.

V usage is TRBV29-1 and J usage is TRBJ1-1; D not certain. Per the germline V gene, CDR1 is SQVTM and CDR2 is ANQGSEA. CDR3 length: 15 residues. The V and J ends lost 4 bases and 3 bases respectively, with 18 bases between them. The CDR3 nucleotides are TGCAGCGTTGGAGGGCAGAAAGTAGGTGACACTGAAGCTTTCTTT. Amino acids: CSVGGQKVGDTEAFF.

The rearrangement links TRBV6-5 to TRBJ2-7; unclear D gene. CDR3 length equals 16 residues. Per germline, CDR1 MNHEY and CDR2 SVGAGI. V dropped 0 bases and J dropped 5 bases, with 17 bases sitting between them. DNA for the CDR3: TGTGCCAGCAGTTACTCGAAGACCGCCTTTGGGAACGAGCAGTACTTC. It specifies CASSYSKTAFGNEQYF.

The rearrangement joins TRBV20-1 to TRBJ1-2; TRBD1 is a possible D gene (5 bases). V was cut by 7 bases and J by 6 bases, with 15 bases left in between. CDR3 length: 12 residues. Germline CDR1 reads DFQATT; CDR2 reads SNEGSKA (reference sequence). The CDR3 reads CSVGDAPNGYTF. In DNA, the CDR3 is TGCAGTGTGGGGGACGCTCCTAATGGCTACACCTTC.

The chain recombines TRBV19 with TRBJ1-5, with 8 bases lining up with TRBD1. CDR3 length: 18 residues. Germline CDR1 and CDR2: LNHDA and SQIVND (reference sequence). Trimming cost V 6 bases and J 5 bases; bases outside gene matches: 18. The CDR3 here is CASRQLWTGNRLDQPQHF. The CDR3 bases are TGTGCCAGTAGACAACTCTGGACAGGGAATCGTTTGGATCAGCCCCAGCATTTT.

This clonotype has just one count. This chain uses TRBV11-3 with TRBJ2-2; D tentatively fits TRBD1 or TRBD2 (5 bases each). The V gene's germline CDR1 is SGHNT and CDR2 YENEEA. The CDR3 has 17 amino acids. The ends were cut back, 2 bases at V and 4 bases at J, with 17 bases in the middle. The CDR3 sequence is CASSLPGTALTTGELFF. The DNA of the CDR3 is TGTGCCAGCAGCTTACCAGGGACCGCACTCACCACCGGGGAGCTGTTTTTT.

The rearrangement links TRBV5-1 to TRBJ1-2; 10 bases line up with TRBD1. The CDR3 is 14 residues long. V shed 0 bases, J shed 6 bases, and the junction held 2 bases outside the gene matches. The germline gives CDR1 SGHRS, CDR2 YFSETQ. CDR3 bases: TGCGCCAGCAGCTTGGTTGGGACAGGGGATGGCTACACCTTC. Amino acids: CASSLVGTGDGYTF.

The chain recombines TRBV10-3 with TRBJ1-3; possibly TRBD1 for D (5 bases). With 0 bases removed from V and 4 bases from J, the gap between germline ends came to 7 bases. This CDR3 comprises 14 residues. The germline CDR1 and CDR2 sequences are ENHRY and SYGVKD. The chain's CDR3 is CAISESGDGNTIYF. CDR3 bases: TGTGCCATCAGTGAGTCAGGGGACGGAAACACCATATATTTT.

The chain links TRBV12-3 or TRBV12-4 to TRBJ1-2; the match to TRBD1 covers 9 bases. The CDR3 sequence is 15 residues long. Losses at the gene ends were 6 bases for V and 8 bases for J; bases not matched to a gene: 13. DNA for the CDR3: TGTGCCAGCAGCCCACGGAACAGGGGGCTGGGAGGCTACACCTTC. Translating gives CASSPRNRGLGGYTF.

This clonotype was detected only a few times. The V gene is TRBV15, the J gene TRBJ1-1; TRBD1 might be the D (6 bases). Germline CDR1 is LNHNV and CDR2 is YYDKDF (reference sequence). Deletions cut 1 base from V and 4 bases from J, with 13 bases between. The CDR3 runs to 15 residues. CDR3 sequence: CATSRGALRGTEAFF. CDR3 sequence (DNA): TGTGCCACCAGCAGAGGAGCCCTCAGGGGCACTGAAGCTTTCTTT.

The chain combines TRBV28 with TRBJ1-1, with TRBD1 identical over 9 bases. The germline V gene has CDR1 MDHEN and CDR2 SYDVKM. The V and J ends lost 5 bases and 0 bases, in that order; junction bases with no gene match: 10. CDR3 length: 17 residues. In DNA form, the CDR3 reads TGTGCCAGCAGTCCGACAACCGGGACAGGGATGAACACTGAAGCTTTCTTT. Its protein product is CASSPTTGTGMNTEAFF.

The V and J genes are TRBV6-1 and TRBJ1-2, with TRBD1 matching over 7 bases. Trimming cost V 6 bases and J 0 bases; bases outside gene matches: 4. Germline lookup yields CDR1 MNHNS and CDR2 SASEGT. This CDR3 comprises 14 residues. CDR3 sequence reads: CASSRDRANYGYTF. The CDR3 DNA sequence: TGTGCCAGCAGCCGCGACAGGGCTAACTATGGCTACACCTTC.